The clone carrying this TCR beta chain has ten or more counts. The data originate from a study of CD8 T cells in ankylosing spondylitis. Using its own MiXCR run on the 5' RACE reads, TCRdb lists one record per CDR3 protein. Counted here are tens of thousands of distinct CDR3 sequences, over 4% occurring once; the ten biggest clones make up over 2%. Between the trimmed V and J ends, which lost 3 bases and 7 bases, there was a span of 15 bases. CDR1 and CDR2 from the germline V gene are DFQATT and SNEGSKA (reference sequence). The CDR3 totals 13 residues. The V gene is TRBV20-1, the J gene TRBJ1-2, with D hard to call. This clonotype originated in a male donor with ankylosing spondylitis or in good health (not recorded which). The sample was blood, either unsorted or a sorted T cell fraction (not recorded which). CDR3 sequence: CSARPRVMGGYTF. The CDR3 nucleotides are TGCAGTGCTAGGCCTCGAGTTATGGGTGGCTACACCTTC.